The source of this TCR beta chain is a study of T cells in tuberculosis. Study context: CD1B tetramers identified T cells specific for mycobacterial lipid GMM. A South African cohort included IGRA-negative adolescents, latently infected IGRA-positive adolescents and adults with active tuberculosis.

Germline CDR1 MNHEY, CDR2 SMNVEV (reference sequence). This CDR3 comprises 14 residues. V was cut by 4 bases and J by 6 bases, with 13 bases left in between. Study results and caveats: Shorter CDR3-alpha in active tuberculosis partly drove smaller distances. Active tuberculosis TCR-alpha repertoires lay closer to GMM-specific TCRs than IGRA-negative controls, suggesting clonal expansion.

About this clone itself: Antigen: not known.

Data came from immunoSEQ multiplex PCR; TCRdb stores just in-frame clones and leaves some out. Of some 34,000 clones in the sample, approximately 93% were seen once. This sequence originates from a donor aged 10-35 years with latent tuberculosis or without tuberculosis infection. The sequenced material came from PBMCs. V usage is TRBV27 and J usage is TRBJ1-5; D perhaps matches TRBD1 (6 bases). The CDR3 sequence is CASSWGQRTQPQHF. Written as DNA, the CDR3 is TGTGCCAGCAGTTGGGGGCAACGCACTCAGCCCCAGCATTTT.